This passage covers 7 T cell receptor beta chains from one sample sequenced in a study of OX40 agonist ivuxolimab in advanced cancers. Generated by immunoSEQ multiplex PCR, the TCRdb table keeps only in-frame clones and is missing some. In the table there are approximately 58,000 clones, about 80% of which are singletons. The sample consisted of CD4+ or CD8+ T cells sorted from blood, taken in a trial of the OX40 agonist ivuxolimab. These receptors were taken from an adult with an advanced solid tumor such as melanoma, head and neck, liver or kidney cancer.

The chain uses TRBV6-1 and TRBJ2-3, with D possibly being TRBD1 (5 bases). This CDR3 is 15 amino acids long. With 6 bases removed from V and 3 bases from J, the gap between germline ends came to 16 bases. CDR1 is MNHNS, CDR2 SASEGT, per germline. Here the CDR3 reads CASSPGIRSTDTQYF. The DNA of the CDR3 is TGTGCCAGCAGCCCAGGGATCAGGTCGACAGATACGCAGTATTTT.

This clone was seen only once. The chain links TRBV2 to TRBJ1-2; weak D call: TRBD1 (5 bases). Germline V gene sequence: CDR1 SNHLY, CDR2 FYNNEI. V was clipped by 2 bases and J by 2 bases, with 18 bases between them. This CDR3 spans 17 amino acids. In DNA, the CDR3 is TGTGCCAGCAGTGAAACGCTTTTGGAACACAGGAACTATGGCTACACCTTC. Its translation is CASSETLLEHRNYGYTF.

The V gene is TRBV18, the J gene TRBJ1-5; D possibly corresponds to TRBD1 (6 bases). The germline V gene has CDR1 KGHSH and CDR2 LQKENI. CDR3 size: 13 residues. V lost 6 bases to trimming and J lost 4 bases, with 10 bases between them. In DNA form, the CDR3 reads TGTGCCAGCTCCCCGACAGGAAATCAGCCCCAGCATTTT. Translating gives CASSPTGNQPQHF. The full variable domain, in which reference TRBV18 and TRBJ1-5 provide the parts outside the CDR3, is NAGVMQNPRHLVRRRGQEARLRCSPMKGHSHVYWYRQLPEEGLKFMVYLQKENIIDESGMPKERFSAEFPKEGPSILRIQQVVRGDSAAYFCASSPTGNQPQHFGDGTRLSIL.

The gene calls are TRBV27 and TRBJ2-7; 7 bases line up with TRBD1. This CDR3 is built from 15 residues. The germline CDR1 and CDR2 sequences are MNHEY and SMNVEV (reference sequence). Germline trimming cut 6 bases from V and 3 bases from J; bases unmatched to any gene: 11. The CDR3 is CASSQPGQTFYEQYF. The CDR3 nucleotides read TGTGCCAGCAGCCAACCGGGACAGACCTTCTACGAGCAGTACTTC.

The chain is built from TRBV6-5 and TRBJ2-7; 13 positions agree with TRBD2. The CDR3 is made up of 15 amino acids. V shed 5 bases and J 3 bases; nucleotides not matched to a gene: 4. CDR1 and CDR2 (germline): MNHEY, SVGAGI. The CDR3 protein is CASSRTSGSSYEQYF. In DNA form, the CDR3 reads TGTGCCAGCAGTAGGACTAGCGGGAGTAGCTACGAGCAGTACTTC.

V is TRBV11-1 and J is TRBJ2-3; 13 bases map to TRBD2. The J segment lost 7 bases and the V segment lost 6 bases, leaving 7 bases of the junction unmatched. The CDR3 is 15 amino acids. Germline V lookup: CDR1 SGHAT, CDR2 FQDESV (reference sequence). CDR3 residues: CASRLTSGRGNTQYF. The CDR3 DNA is TGTGCCAGCAGGTTAACTAGCGGGAGGGGAAATACGCAGTATTTT. Together with reference TRBV11-1 and TRBJ2-3, the CDR3 gives the full variable domain: EAEVAQSPRYKITEKSQAVAFWCDPISGHATLYWYRQILGQGPELLVQFQDESVVDDSQLPKDRFSAERLKGVDSTLKIQPAELGDSAMYLCASRLTSGRGNTQYFGPGTRLTVL.

The sample holds one count of this clone. The gene calls are TRBV18 and TRBJ1-4; D gene uncertain. With 6 bases removed from V and 3 bases from J, the gap between germline ends came to 8 bases. Germline values: CDR1 KGHSH, CDR2 LQKENI. There are 13 residues in the CDR3. The CDR3 DNA follows: TGTGCCAGCTCCCGGGGTTCTAATGAAAAACTGTTTTTT. Translation: CASSRGSNEKLFF.